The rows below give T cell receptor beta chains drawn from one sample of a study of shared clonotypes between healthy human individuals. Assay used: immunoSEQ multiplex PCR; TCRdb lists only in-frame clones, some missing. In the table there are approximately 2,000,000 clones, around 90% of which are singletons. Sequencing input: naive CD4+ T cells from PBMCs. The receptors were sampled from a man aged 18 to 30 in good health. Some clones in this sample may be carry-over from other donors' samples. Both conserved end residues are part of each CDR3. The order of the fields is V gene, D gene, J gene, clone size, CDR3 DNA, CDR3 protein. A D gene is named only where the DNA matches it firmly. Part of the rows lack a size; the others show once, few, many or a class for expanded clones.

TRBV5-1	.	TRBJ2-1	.	TGCGCCAGCAGCTTGGAATCGGTCTACAATGAGCAGTTCTTC	CASSLESVYNEQFF
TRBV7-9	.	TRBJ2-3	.	TGTGCCAGCATCAACTCTAATCAGGGCACAGATACGCAGTATTTT	CASINSNQGTDTQYF
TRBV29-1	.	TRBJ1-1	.	TGCAGCGTCAGAAAAGGGCTGAACACTGAAGCTTTCTTT	CSVRKGLNTEAFF
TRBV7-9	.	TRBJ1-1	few	TGTGCCAGCAGCTTAGTTCAGGCAGGCACTGAAGCTTTCTTT	CASSLVQAGTEAFF
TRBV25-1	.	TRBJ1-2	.	TGTGCCAGCAGTGCCCTCCAGGGGATAGGAGGCTACACCTTC	CASSALQGIGGYTF
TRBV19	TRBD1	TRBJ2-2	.	TGTGCCAGTAGCCGTGGGACAGACTCGGGGGAGCTGTTTTTT	CASSRGTDSGELFF
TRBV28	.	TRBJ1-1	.	TGTGCCAGCAGTTCCCACTCAGGAGGGGCAGGCACTGAAGCTTTCTTT	CASSSHSGGAGTEAFF
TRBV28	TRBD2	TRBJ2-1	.	TGTGCCAGCAGTTTAAGCGGGACCTACAATGAGCAGTTCTTC	CASSLSGTYNEQFF
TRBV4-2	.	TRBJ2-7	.	TGTGCCAGCAGCCAGAATTACGAGCAGTACTTC	CASSQNYEQYF
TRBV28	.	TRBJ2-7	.	TGTGCCAGCAGACAAGCCGGGACGGTGAGCTCCTACGAGCAGTACTTC	CASRQAGTVSSYEQYF
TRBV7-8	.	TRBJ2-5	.	TGTGCCAGCAGCTTAGGGGTGATGGGGGGGCAACAAGAGACCCAGTACTTC	CASSLGVMGGQQETQYF
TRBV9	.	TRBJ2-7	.	TGTGCCAGCAGCCCCGGACCCCCCCTCGACGAGCAGTACTTC	CASSPGPPLDEQYF
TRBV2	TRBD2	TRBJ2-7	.	TGTGCCAGCAGCTATATAGCGGGAACTACTCCCGAGCAGTACTTC	CASSYIAGTTPEQYF
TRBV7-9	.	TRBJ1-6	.	TGTGCCAGCAGCTGCCCCGGACCATGCCCTATTGATTCACCCCTCCACTTT	CASSCPGPCPIDSPLHF
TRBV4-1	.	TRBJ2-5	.	TGCGCCAGCAGCGCAAAACAACAGGGCGCCCAAGAGACCCAGTACTTC	CASSAKQQGAQETQYF
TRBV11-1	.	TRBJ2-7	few	TGTGCCAGCAAGTTGGGGCGGGACCGTTACGAGCAGTACTTC	CASKLGRDRYEQYF
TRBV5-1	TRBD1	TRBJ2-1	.	TGCGCCAGCAGCACTGACAGGGGTGTTCAGCAGTTCTTC	CASSTDRGVQQFF
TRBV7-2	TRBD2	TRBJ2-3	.	TGTGCCAGCAGCTTATTACTAGCGGGAAGGGGTACGCAGTATTTT	CASSLLLAGRGTQYF
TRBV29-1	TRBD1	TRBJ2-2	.	TGCAGCGTTGAGACAGGGGGACCTAGCACCGGGGAGCTGTTTTTT	CSVETGGPSTGELFF
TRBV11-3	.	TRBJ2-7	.	TGTGCCAGCAGCCGCGGCGGCCGGGACACCGCCTACGAGCAGTACTTC	CASSRGGRDTAYEQYF
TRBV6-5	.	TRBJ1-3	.	TGTGCCAGCAGTTACGGGGGGGAGACCCGTGGAAACACCATATATTTT	CASSYGGETRGNTIYF
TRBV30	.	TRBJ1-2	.	TGTGCCTGGAGTGTTAATTATGAAGCTAACTATGGCTACACCTTC	CAWSVNYEANYGYTF
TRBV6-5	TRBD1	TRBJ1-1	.	TGTGCCAGCAGTTATCAGGGGGCTCTACCCACTGAAGCTTTCTTT	CASSYQGALPTEAFF
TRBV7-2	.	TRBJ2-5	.	TGTGCCAGCAGCACGGGCCTAGTGACCCAGTACTTC	CASSTGLVTQYF
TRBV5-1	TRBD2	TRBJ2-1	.	TGCGCCAGCAGCTTGGGTTTAGCGGGAATGTATAGTTCCTACAATGAGCAGTTCTTC	CASSLGLAGMYSSYNEQFF
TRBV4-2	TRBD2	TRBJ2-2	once	TGTGCCAGCAGCCCTAGCGGGGGAAACACCGGGGAGCTGTTTTTT	CASSPSGGNTGELFF
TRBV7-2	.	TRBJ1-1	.	TGTGCCAGCAGCTTAGGGGGAGCTAAGAACACTGAAGCTTTCTTT	CASSLGGAKNTEAFF
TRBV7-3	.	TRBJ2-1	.	TGTGCCAGCAGCTTATTGGCGGCGCAAGGAAATGAGCAGTTCTTC	CASSLLAAQGNEQFF
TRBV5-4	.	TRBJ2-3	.	TGTGCCAGCAGCTTGGGAGCGACTAGCACAGATACGCAGTATTTT	CASSLGATSTDTQYF
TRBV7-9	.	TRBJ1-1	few	TGTGCCAGCAGCTTAGCCCTGTCTGAAGCTTTCTTT	CASSLALSEAFF
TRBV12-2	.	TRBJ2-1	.	TGTGCAAGTCGCTTAGGAATGTGTGAGCAGTTCTTC	CASRLGMCEQFF
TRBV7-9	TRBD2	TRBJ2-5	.	TGTGCCAGCAGCCCGCGGGGGATCGGGGAGACCCAGTACTTC	CASSPRGIGETQYF
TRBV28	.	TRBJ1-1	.	TGTGCCAGCAGTTTGTTAGGTGAGGAAGCTTTCTTT	CASSLLGEEAFF
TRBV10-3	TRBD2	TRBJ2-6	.	TGTGCCATCAGTTCCCGTTGGGGGAGCGGGACCTCTGGGGCCAACGTCCTGACTTTC	CAISSRWGSGTSGANVLTF
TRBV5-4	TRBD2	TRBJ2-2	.	TGTGCCAGCCGGGGGGGCTCCAACACCGGGGAGCTGTTTTTT	CASRGGSNTGELFF
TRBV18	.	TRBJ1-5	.	TGTGCCAGCTCACCAGACAGGAATCAGCCCCAGCATTTT	CASSPDRNQPQHF
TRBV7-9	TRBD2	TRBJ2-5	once	TGTGCCAGCAGCTTGACTAGCCGGAAAGAGACCCAGTACTTC	CASSLTSRKETQYF
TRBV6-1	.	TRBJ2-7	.	TGTGCCAGCCAACCACGGGACGGCCTTCGAGGCGAGCAGTACTTC	CASQPRDGLRGEQYF
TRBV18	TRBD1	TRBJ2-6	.	TGTGCCAGCTCACAGACGACAGGGAAGTTCTCCGTCCTGACTTTC	CASSQTTGKFSVLTF
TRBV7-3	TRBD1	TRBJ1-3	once	TGTGCCAGCAGCTCGGACCTAACAGGGGGTGGTAACACCATATATTTT	CASSSDLTGGGNTIYF
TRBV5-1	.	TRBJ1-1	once	TGCGCCAGCAGCTTGTTTACTTCCTCCGGGAGCACTGAAGCTTTCTTT	CASSLFTSSGSTEAFF
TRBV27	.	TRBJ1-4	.	TGTGCCACAGCAACCCGAGGAGGTGAAAAACTGTTTTTT	CATATRGGEKLFF
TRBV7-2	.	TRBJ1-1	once	TGTGCCAGCAGCTTAGTAGTCAACACTGAAGCTTTCTTT	CASSLVVNTEAFF
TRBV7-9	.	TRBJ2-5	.	TGTGCCAGTACGCGGGACGAAGAGACCCAGTACTTC	CASTRDEETQYF
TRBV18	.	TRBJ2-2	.	TGTGCCAGCTCACTCACAATTACCGGGGAGCTGTTTTTT	CASSLTITGELFF
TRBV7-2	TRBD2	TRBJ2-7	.	TGTGCCAGCAGCTTAGAACGGGAGGGTGAGCAGTACTTC	CASSLEREGEQYF
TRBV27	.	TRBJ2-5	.	TGTGCCAGCAGTCCCCGACGACTAAACCAAGAGACCCAGTACTTC	CASSPRRLNQETQYF
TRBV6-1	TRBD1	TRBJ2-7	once	TGTGCCAGCAGTGGATCAACAGGGGGATCCTCCTACGAGCAGTACTTC	CASSGSTGGSSYEQYF